This TCR beta chain is drawn from a study of cytomegalovirus exposure and HLA in healthy donors. Looking at the study overall: Within an early data release were around 80 million unique TCRs drawn from HLA-typed donors. The study, taken as a whole, reports: An Asian-associated ancestry cluster reportedly showed fewer N-insertions than the roughly 670-donor mean in a later analysis. Upon later analysis, HLA-associated TCR beta chains proved more clonally expanded than other, equally common chains.

60 Vbeta and 13 Jbeta primers were used in PCR. Only in-frame clones appear in the TCRdb table, and some are missing; sequencing was by immunoSEQ multiplex PCR. The table lists 60,000 to 75,000 clones, about two thirds of them singletons. Germline CDR1 SGHDN, CDR2 FVKESK. The CDR3 sequence is 13 residues long. J was trimmed by 6 bases and V by 4 bases; bases with no gene match: 2. Each donor's status was that of a healthy bone marrow donor. About this clone itself: The antigen is unknown.

The rearrangement links TRBV14 to TRBJ2-4, with 8 nucleotides matching TRBD1. Sequences were obtained from PBMCs. The receptor comes from a woman in her thirties or forties in good health and CMV-seropositive. The CDR3 loop reads CASSLTGANIQYF. The CDR3 DNA is TGTGCCAGCAGCCTGACAGGGGCAAACATTCAGTACTTC.